Below, 8 T cell receptor beta chains from the same sample are listed, as sequenced in a study of OX40 agonist ivuxolimab in advanced cancers. Data came from immunoSEQ multiplex PCR; TCRdb stores just in-frame clones and leaves some out. The data contain 65,000 to 90,000 clones, roughly 78% of them singletons. The sample here was CD4+ or CD8+ T cells sorted from blood, taken in a trial of the OX40 agonist ivuxolimab. Receptors were obtained from an adult with an advanced solid tumor such as melanoma, head and neck, liver or kidney cancer.

V is TRBV5-1 and J is TRBJ2-1; TRBD1 agrees at 8 bases. Looked up from germline, CDR1 is SGHRS and CDR2 is YFSETQ. V lost 2 bases, J lost 6 bases, and 7 bases stayed unmatched. The CDR3 runs 15 residues. CDR3 amino acids: CASSLMDRVVNEQFF. In nucleotides, the CDR3 is TGCGCCAGCAGCTTAATGGACAGGGTAGTCAATGAGCAGTTCTTC.

The chain has TRBV7-8 and TRBJ2-7; 13 bases match TRBD2. The CDR3 has 13 residues. Losses at the gene ends were 4 bases for V and 7 bases for J; bases not matched to a gene: 1. The germline gives CDR1 SGHVS, CDR2 FQNEAQ. The CDR3 here is CASSSGLAGEQYF. CDR3 nucleotides: TGTGCCAGCAGCTCGGGACTAGCGGGGGAGCAGTACTTC. Looking up the rest from reference TRBV7-8 and TRBJ2-7 gives the full variable domain: GAGVSQSPRYKVAKRGQDVALRCDPISGHVSLFWYQQALGQGPEFLTYFQNEAQLDKSGLPSDRFFAERPEGSVSTLKIQRTQQEDSAVYLCASSSGLAGEQYFGPGTRLTVT.

The rearrangement uses TRBV19 and TRBJ1-2; D call uncertain. Germline CDR1 and CDR2: LNHDA and SQIVND (reference sequence). V lost 1 base and J 8 bases, leaving 5 bases between the germline ends. CDR3 length: 11 amino acids. As DNA, the CDR3 is TGTGCCAGTAGTATAGGGCGAGGCTACACCTTC. This gives the protein CASSIGRGYTF. The complete variable domain, with remaining parts taken from reference TRBV19 and TRBJ1-2, reads DGGITQSPKYLFRKEGQNVTLSCEQNLNHDAMYWYRQDPGQGLRLIYYSQIVNDFQKGDIAEGYSVSREKKESFPLTVTSAQKNPTAFYLCASSIGRGYTFGSGTRLTVV.

The chain recombines TRBV5-1 with TRBJ2-7; 11 bases align to TRBD2. The germline gives CDR1 SGHRS, CDR2 YFSETQ. The length of the CDR3 is 16 residues. With 4 bases clipped from V and 6 bases from J, the junction kept 12 bases outside the gene matches. The CDR3 is CASSPSASGGLSEQYF. DNA of the CDR3: TGCGCCAGCAGCCCGTCGGCTAGCGGGGGGCTGAGCGAGCAGTACTTC.

With respect to this clone: Other DNA variants within this sample encode the same CDR3. The chain uses TRBV18 and TRBJ2-5; D is uncertain. Germline lookup yields CDR1 KGHSH and CDR2 LQKENI. The germline V and J ends were trimmed by 3 bases and 2 bases, with 1 base remaining between them. The CDR3 length is 11 residues. CDR3 sequence (DNA): TGTGCCAGCTCACCTCAAGAGACCCAGTACTTC. Its protein product is CASSPQETQYF.

The CDR3 DNA follows: TGCAGCGCCGGGAGGCGGGGCGCGAACACCGGGGAGCTGTTTTTT. It specifies CSAGRRGANTGELFF. The chain recombines TRBV29-1 with TRBJ2-2, with 7 positions matching TRBD2. The CDR3 contains 15 residues. The germline gives CDR1 SQVTM, CDR2 ANQGSEA. V was clipped by 7 bases and J by 0 bases; unmatched bases: 8.

The chain carries TRBV6-5 and TRBJ1-1; D gene ambiguous. The CDR3 contains 14 residues. V was cut by 5 bases and J by 0 bases, with 10 bases left in between. The germline gives CDR1 MNHEY, CDR2 SVGAGI. The CDR3 reads CASSPADMNTEAFF. For the CDR3, the DNA is TGTGCCAGCAGTCCGGCAGATATGAACACTGAAGCTTTCTTT.

In its sample, this clone was seen once. This rearrangement joins TRBV18 to TRBJ2-3; weak D call: TRBD1 (6 bases). There are 17 residues in the CDR3. Germline values: CDR1 KGHSH, CDR2 LQKENI. Trimming pared 3 bases from V and 2 bases from J, leaving 18 bases between. Written as DNA, the CDR3 is TGTGCCAGCTCACCCGTGACAGGACGGTCACACACAGATACGCAGTATTTT. Protein: CASSPVTGRSHTDTQYF.